The 23 T cell receptor beta chains given below trace back to one sample, sequenced in a study of lymphopenia after photon versus proton radiotherapy. The data were produced by immunoSEQ multiplex PCR, yet TCRdb's version contains in-frame clones alone and is incomplete. Among approximately 80,000 clones listed, around 80% were seen once. The specimen was peripheral blood, collected from a patient treated with proton-based radiotherapy. These receptor sequences come from a man in his fifties or sixties with pancreatic cancer.

This clone was seen a handful of times. The chain couples TRBV11-2 to TRBJ1-2; the D gene is possibly TRBD1 (5 bases). The CDR3 is made up of 12 amino acids. V dropped 1 base and J dropped 8 bases, with 8 bases sitting between them. Germline V gene data show CDR1 as SGHAT and CDR2 as FQNNGV. The CDR3 DNA sequence: TGTGCCAGCAGCTTAGCCCGGGACGGCTACACCTTC. It encodes CASSLARDGYTF. The full variable domain, completed using reference TRBV11-2 and TRBJ1-2, is EAGVAQSPRYKIIEKRQSVAFWCNPISGHATLYWYQQILGQGPKLLIQFQNNGVVDDSQLPKDRFSAERLKGVDSTLKIQPAKLEDSAVYLCASSLARDGYTFGSGTRLTVV.

The chain joins TRBV7-2 to TRBJ2-2; 7 bases fit TRBD2. The CDR3 totals 18 residues. The germline V gene has CDR1 SGHTA and CDR2 FQGNSA. V lost 2 bases, J lost 6 bases, and 15 bases stayed unmatched. The CDR3 DNA is TGTGCCAGCAGCTTAAGGAGAGGGAGGGAAGGAAAGTCCGGGGAGCTGTTTTTT. Amino acids: CASSLRRGREGKSGELFF.

This clone was observed a single time. The chain combines TRBV6-1 with TRBJ2-6; tentatively, D is TRBD1 (6 bases). The germline gives CDR1 MNHNS, CDR2 SASEGT. CDR3 length equals 15 residues. The V gene lost 5 bases and the J gene lost 4 bases, with 12 bases spanning the gap. The CDR3 DNA is TGTGCCAGCAGTAAGACAGGTCTGGGGGCCAACGTCCTGACTTTC. Encoded protein: CASSKTGLGANVLTF.

This chain uses TRBV29-1 with TRBJ1-1, with D unresolved. V lost 4 bases and J 2 bases, leaving 5 bases between the germline ends. Per the germline V gene, CDR1 is SQVTM and CDR2 is ANQGSEA. The CDR3 runs to 11 residues. CDR3 nucleotide sequence: TGCAGCGTTGTCTTAAACACTGAAGCTTTCTTT. Translated: CSVVLNTEAFF.

The chain is built from TRBV6-5 and TRBJ1-4; D might be TRBD1 (6 bases). Trimming took off 4 bases at V and 8 bases at J, with 17 bases between the two ends. CDR3 size: 15 residues. Germline V gene data show CDR1 as MNHEY and CDR2 as SVGAGI. CDR3 residues: CASSSGVGGGEKLFF. The CDR3 region has the DNA TGTGCCAGCAGTTCAGGGGTGGGGGGAGGAGAAAAACTGTTTTTT.

The gene calls are TRBV28 and TRBJ1-1; no firm D call. V lost 2 bases, J lost 5 bases, and 12 bases lay in between. The CDR3 is 14 amino acids. In germline, CDR1 is MDHEN, CDR2 SYDVKM. The CDR3: CASSLESLGTEAFF. In DNA, the CDR3 is TGTGCCAGCAGTTTAGAGTCCCTGGGAACTGAAGCTTTCTTT.

This chain connects TRBV7-9 to TRBJ2-7; 7 bases are a match to TRBD1. The V gene's germline CDR1 is SEHNR and CDR2 FQNEAQ (reference sequence). CDR3 size: 14 residues. Trimming at V came to 3 bases and at J to 0 bases, leaving 2 bases not matched to a gene. CDR3 DNA: TGTGCCAGCAGCTTTGGGACAGCCTCCTACGAGCAGTACTTC. It codes for CASSFGTASYEQYF.

This clone was counted between two and nine times. This chain connects TRBV15 to TRBJ1-4, with 7 bases aligning to TRBD1. Per germline, CDR1 LNHNV and CDR2 YYDKDF (reference sequence). The CDR3 consists of 14 residues. Trimming at V came to 9 bases and at J to 7 bases, leaving 11 bases not matched to a gene. CDR3 bases: TGTGCCACTTCCCTTTCAGGGGGAACTGAAAAACTGTTTTTT. Its protein is CATSLSGGTEKLFF.

This chain links TRBV28 with TRBJ2-7; TRBD1 matches at 9 bases. Germline CDR1 MDHEN, CDR2 SYDVKM. The V segment lost 5 bases and the J segment 2 bases; nucleotides outside the gene matches: 7. The CDR3 sequence is 15 residues long. CDR3 amino acids: CASSLGQGMAYEQYF. The DNA for the CDR3 is TGTGCCAGCAGTCTAGGACAGGGGATGGCCTACGAGCAGTACTTC.

This rearrangement joins TRBV5-1 to TRBJ2-3; D not certain. V was cut by 7 bases and J by 0 bases, with 15 bases left in between. CDR3 size: 15 residues. Looked up from germline, CDR1 is SGHRS and CDR2 is YFSETQ. This CDR3 is CASFSGGTSTDTQYF. In nucleotides, the CDR3 is TGCGCCAGCTTCTCAGGTGGTACTAGCACAGATACGCAGTATTTT.

This sequence joins TRBV7-9 and TRBJ1-4; 7 nucleotides align to TRBD1. Germline V lookup: CDR1 SEHNR, CDR2 FQNEAQ (reference sequence). The CDR3 extends over 15 amino acids. Trimming cost V 5 bases and J 6 bases; bases outside gene matches: 9. Written as DNA, the CDR3 is TGTGCCAGCAGCAACAACAGGGGTCGAGATGAAAAACTGTTTTTT. It codes for CASSNNRGRDEKLFF. The variable domain in full, with the rest retrieved from reference TRBV7-9 and TRBJ1-4, is DTGVSQNPRHKITKRGQNVTFRCDPISEHNRLYWYRQTLGQGPEFLTYFQNEAQLEKSRLLSDRFSAERPKGSFSTLEIQRTEQGDSAMYLCASSNNRGRDEKLFFGSGTQLSVL.

This chain joins TRBV10-1 and TRBJ2-1, with 15 bases fitting TRBD2. Trimming cost V 6 bases and J 14 bases; bases outside gene matches: 8. Per germline, CDR1 WNHNN and CDR2 SYGVQD (reference sequence). The CDR3 runs to 14 residues. CDR3 amino acids: CASSEGLAGGVKFF. In nucleotides, the CDR3 is TGCGCCAGCAGCGAGGGACTAGCGGGAGGTGTGAAGTTCTTC.

CDR3 sequence: CASSLSGQSNTGELFF. The CDR3 nucleotides are TGTGCCAGCAGCCTCTCCGGACAAAGCAACACCGGGGAGCTGTTTTTT. This chain uses TRBV7-6 with TRBJ2-2, with a weak D call TRBD1 (5 bases). Germline CDR1 reads SGHVS; CDR2 reads FNYEAQ. The V gene lost 5 bases and the J gene lost 2 bases, with 15 bases spanning the gap. The CDR3 consists of 16 residues.

This clone was counted once. In nucleotides, the CDR3 is TGTGCCAGCAGCTTAAACAGGGGTGGAGGGCAATCCCCCATTGAAGCTTTCTTT. Translated: CASSLNRGGGQSPIEAFF. The rearrangement links TRBV11-2 to TRBJ1-1; the match to TRBD1 covers 7 bases. Germline values: CDR1 SGHAT, CDR2 FQNNGV. The CDR3 loop spans 18 amino acids. After removal of 2 bases from V and 7 bases from J, the junction contained 19 bases not matched to a gene.

The chain is built from TRBV5-1 and TRBJ1-4; TRBD1 matches 7 bases. Germline CDR1 is SGHRS and CDR2 is YFSETQ. V lost 5 bases and J lost 0; bases outside the gene matches: 7. The CDR3 extends over 16 amino acids. CDR3 coding DNA: TGCGCCAGCAGTTCTGGACAGGTTGCAACTAATGAAAAACTGTTTTTT. It is translated as CASSSGQVATNEKLFF.

This clone has just a few counts. V is TRBV9 and J is TRBJ2-1; 15 nucleotides align to TRBD2. CDR3 length equals 18 residues. The junction had 10 bases not matched to a gene; V was cut back by 4 bases and J by 5 bases. Per the germline V gene, CDR1 is SGDLS and CDR2 is YYNGEE. The CDR3 spells CASSPRTSGRAGNNEQFF. The CDR3 nucleotides are TGTGCCAGCAGCCCCAGGACTAGCGGGAGGGCGGGGAACAATGAGCAGTTCTTC.

The chain recombines TRBV18 with TRBJ1-1; D is unclear. Germline CDR1 KGHSH, CDR2 LQKENI. V lost 6 bases to trimming and J lost 5 bases, with 13 bases between them. This CDR3 spans 13 amino acids. This chain's CDR3 is CASSPKSGTEAFF. The CDR3, as DNA: TGTGCCAGCTCCCCCAAATCCGGGACTGAAGCTTTCTTT.

The rearrangement uses TRBV2 and TRBJ2-5, with TRBD1 as a possible D gene (5 bases). The CDR3 contains 12 residues. Looked up from germline, CDR1 is SNHLY and CDR2 is FYNNEI. Deletions cut 7 bases from V and 2 bases from J, with 8 bases between. Here the CDR3 DNA reads TGTGCCAGCAATCCAGGGCAAGAGACCCAGTACTTC. It is translated as CASNPGQETQYF.

V usage is TRBV28 and J usage is TRBJ2-7; TRBD2 matches 9 bases. Germline values: CDR1 MDHEN, CDR2 SYDVKM. J lost 3 bases, V lost 8 bases, and 11 bases had no gene match. The CDR3 consists of 15 residues. CDR3 in amino acids: CASSLPASGNYEQYF. The CDR3 DNA reads as TGTGCCAGCTCGCTCCCCGCTAGCGGGAACTACGAGCAGTACTTC.

The chain uses TRBV29-1 and TRBJ2-5; the match to TRBD1 covers 7 bases. The CDR3 has 13 amino acids. Germline V CDR1 and CDR2: SQVTM, ANQGSEA. The V gene end was trimmed by 5 bases and the J gene end by 2 bases; junction bases not matched to a gene: 5. The CDR3 reads CSVRGPGQETQYF. The CDR3 DNA reads TGCAGCGTTAGGGGGCCAGGTCAAGAGACCCAGTACTTC.

The chain links TRBV28 to TRBJ2-1, with 8 bases that match TRBD1. The CDR3 totals 16 residues. Germline CDR1 and CDR2: MDHEN and SYDVKM. V was pared by 6 bases and J by 1 base, with 8 bases of the junction left unmatched. Here the CDR3 reads CASSSTGAGSYNEQFF. CDR3 nucleotide sequence: TGTGCCAGCAGCTCGACAGGGGCAGGGTCCTACAATGAGCAGTTCTTC.

This chain links TRBV11-3 with TRBJ1-3; no clear D gene. Trimming left V 4 bases short and J 0 bases short, with 10 bases between. The CDR3 spans 15 residues. Germline values: CDR1 SGHNT, CDR2 YENEEA. CDR3 in DNA: TGTGCCAGCAGCTCAAGTGGAGGCTCTGGAAACACCATATATTTT. Translation: CASSSSGGSGNTIYF. Drawing the rest from reference TRBV11-3 and TRBJ1-3, the complete variable domain is EAGVVQSPRYKIIEKKQPVAFWCNPISGHNTLYWYLQNLGQGPELLIRYENEEAVDDSQLPKDRFSAERLKGVDSTLKIQPAELGDSAVYLCASSSSGGSGNTIYFGEGSWLTVV.

This clone was seen more than once but under ten times. J is TRBJ2-7 and V is TRBV28, with a possible D match to TRBD2 (5 bases). V was cut by 7 bases and J by 5 bases, with 12 bases left in between. CDR3 length: 12 amino acids. Germline CDR1 is MDHEN and CDR2 is SYDVKM. Written as DNA, the CDR3 is TGTGCCAGCACCAGCGGACTGAACGAGCAGTACTTC. The encoded protein is CASTSGLNEQYF.